Presented here are 15 T cell receptor beta chains from one specimen sequenced in a study of blood T cell repertoires in COVID-19. Clones were sequenced by immunoSEQ multiplex PCR, and TCRdb holds only the in-frame ones, with some missing. This repertoire shows around 300,000 clones, 80% to 90% found once; its top ten account for less than 6%. Sample: PBMCs or T cells enriched from blood (not recorded which). These receptors came from a woman between 25 and 40 years old who had recovered from COVID-19.

The CDR3 is CASRGMGRNQPQHF. CDR3 in DNA: TGTGCCAGCAGGGGGATGGGGAGGAATCAGCCCCAGCATTTT. J is TRBJ1-5 and V is TRBV25-1; D is unclear. The ends were cut back, 6 bases at V and 4 bases at J, with 13 bases in the middle. The CDR3 covers 14 residues. From germline, CDR1 is MGHDK and CDR2 SYGVNS.

A few counts support this clone. The rearrangement links TRBV7-9 to TRBJ1-1; no definite D call. The CDR3 runs to 13 residues. Germline V lookup: CDR1 SEHNR, CDR2 FQNEAQ (reference sequence). Trimming shortened V by 6 bases and J by 8 bases, and 16 bases separated the two germline ends. CDR3 nucleotide sequence: TGTGCCAGCAGTTCCCCACCAGGAACCGAAGCTTTCTTT. Translating it yields CASSSPPGTEAFF.

This rearrangement joins TRBV18 to TRBJ2-7; 10 bases map to TRBD1. Germline V gives CDR1 KGHSH, CDR2 LQKENI. This CDR3 spans 14 amino acids. The J segment lost 6 bases and the V segment lost 3 bases, leaving 5 bases of the junction unmatched. The CDR3 sequence is CASSPGQGIGEQYF. CDR3 nucleotides: TGTGCCAGCTCACCGGGACAGGGGATCGGCGAGCAGTACTTC.

The rearrangement joins TRBV11-2 to TRBJ1-3, with TRBD1 identical over 7 bases. Germline V gene sequence: CDR1 SGHAT, CDR2 FQNNGV. This CDR3 comprises 16 residues. With V trimmed by 1 base and J by 4 bases, 7 bases remained unmatched. This CDR3 is CASSLGAYRGGNTIYF. CDR3 sequence (DNA): TGTGCCAGCAGCTTAGGGGCGTACAGGGGAGGAAACACCATATATTTT. Drawing the rest from reference TRBV11-2 and TRBJ1-3, the complete variable domain is EAGVAQSPRYKIIEKRQSVAFWCNPISGHATLYWYQQILGQGPKLLIQFQNNGVVDDSQLPKDRFSAERLKGVDSTLKIQPAKLEDSAVYLCASSLGAYRGGNTIYFGEGSWLTVV.

The chain couples TRBV3-1 (or the pseudogene TRBV3-2) to TRBJ1-4; D ambiguous. The CDR3 is made up of 16 amino acids. The V end lost 2 bases, the J end lost 2 bases, and 12 bases lay between the germline ends. Germline loops: CDR1 LGHDT, CDR2 YNNKEL (reference sequence). The chain's CDR3 is CASSQRWASTNEKLFF. In DNA, the CDR3 is TGTGCCAGCAGCCAACGATGGGCCTCCACTAATGAAAAACTGTTTTTT.

The chain employs TRBV7-2 and TRBJ1-2; 7 bases are shared with TRBD1. Germline V gene data show CDR1 as SGHTA and CDR2 as FQGNSA. This CDR3 region has 14 residues. The J segment lost 1 base and the V segment lost 4 bases, leaving 3 bases of the junction unmatched. The CDR3 nucleotides read TGTGCCAGCAGCTCGGACAGGCTTAACTATGGCTACACCTTC. Translation gives CASSSDRLNYGYTF.

V and J are TRBV7-2 and TRBJ2-7, with unresolved D. V lost 5 bases, J lost 4 bases, and 15 bases lay in between. Germline V gene lookup returns CDR1 SGHTA and CDR2 FQGNSA. The length of the CDR3 is 14 residues. The CDR3 loop reads CASSPPTQFYEQYF. In DNA, the CDR3 is TGTGCCAGCAGCCCCCCCACACAATTTTACGAGCAGTACTTC.

This clone was seen just once. The rearrangement links TRBV7-2 to TRBJ1-3, with D maybe TRBD1 (5 bases). Deletions cut 1 base from V and 4 bases from J, with 17 bases between. CDR3 size: 17 residues. Germline V gene lookup returns CDR1 SGHTA and CDR2 FQGNSA. The CDR3 reads CASSLERAGSGGNTIYF. DNA for the CDR3: TGTGCCAGCAGCTTAGAAAGAGCAGGGTCGGGCGGAAACACCATATATTTT. Full variable domain (outside the CDR3, taken from reference TRBV7-2 and TRBJ1-3): GAGVSQSPSNKVTEKGKDVELRCDPISGHTALYWYRQSLGQGLEFLIYFQGNSAPDKSGLPSDRFSAERTGGSVSTLTIQRTQQEDSAVYLCASSLERAGSGGNTIYFGEGSWLTVV.

This clone was counted a single time. This chain joins TRBV18 and TRBJ1-1, with D tentatively TRBD1 (5 bases). V was cut by 0 bases and J by 8 bases, with 10 bases left in between. This CDR3 contains 13 residues. Germline CDR1 KGHSH, CDR2 LQKENI. CDR3 region: CASSPPSQGEAFF. The CDR3 nucleotides read TGTGCCAGCTCACCACCTTCCCAGGGAGAAGCTTTCTTT.

This chain joins TRBV3-1 (or the pseudogene TRBV3-2) and TRBJ2-3; 10 bases are a match to TRBD1. CDR3 length: 14 amino acids. Germline assignment: CDR1 LGHDT and CDR2 YNNKEL (reference sequence). J lost 4 bases, V lost 4 bases, and 2 bases had no gene match. The CDR3 nucleotides are TGTGCCAGCAGCCTCGGACAGGGGGCAGATACGCAGTATTTT. This codes for CASSLGQGADTQYF.

The chain employs TRBV5-8 and TRBJ1-4; D not certain. The CDR3 is 13 residues long. Trimming cost V 4 bases and J 5 bases, with 9 bases left between them. The germline CDR1 and CDR2 sequences are SGHTS and YDEGEE. The CDR3, as DNA: TGTGCCAGCAGCCGGAGTGTAAATGAAAAACTGTTTTTT. This encodes CASSRSVNEKLFF. Looking up the rest from reference TRBV5-8 and TRBJ1-4 gives the full variable domain: EAGVTQSPTHLIKTRGQQATLRCSPISGHTSVYWYQQALGLGLQFLLWYDEGEERNRGNFPPRFSGRQFPNYSSELNVNALELEDSALYLCASSRSVNEKLFFGSGTQLSVL.

In its sample, this clone was seen once. This sequence joins TRBV2 and TRBJ1-4, with TRBD1 identical over 8 bases. The germline V gene encodes CDR1 SNHLY and CDR2 FYNNEI. This CDR3 comprises 14 residues. Trimming at V came to 5 bases and at J to 8 bases, leaving 7 bases not matched to a gene. The CDR3 DNA follows: TGTGCCAGCAGTTTGGGACAGGCGCCAGAAAAACTGTTTTTT. Translated, it gives CASSLGQAPEKLFF. Combining the CDR3 with reference TRBV2 and TRBJ1-4 gives the whole variable domain EPEVTQTPSHQVTQMGQEVILRCVPISNHLYFYWYRQILGQKVEFLVSFYNNEISEKSEIFDDQFSVERPDGSNFTLKIRSTKLEDSAMYFCASSLGQAPEKLFFGSGTQLSVL.

The chain carries TRBV2 and TRBJ2-7, with 7 bases fitting TRBD1. V dropped 4 bases and J dropped 2; count of bases not matched to a gene: 2. The CDR3 runs to 13 residues. The V gene's germline CDR1 is SNHLY and CDR2 FYNNEI. The CDR3 loop reads CASSGGQTYEQYF. CDR3 nucleotides: TGTGCCAGCAGTGGGGGACAGACCTACGAGCAGTACTTC.

The CDR3 protein is CASSSTGQGPGYTF. DNA for the CDR3: TGTGCCAGCAGCTCTACGGGACAGGGTCCGGGCTACACCTTC. The V call is TRBV7-2, the J call TRBJ1-2; 9 bases fit TRBD1. The V gene end was trimmed by 4 bases and the J gene end by 8 bases; junction bases not matched to a gene: 8. Per the germline V gene, CDR1 is SGHTA and CDR2 is FQGNSA. The CDR3 is made up of 14 amino acids. The full variable domain, with the rest looked up from reference TRBV7-2 and TRBJ1-2, is GAGVSQSPSNKVTEKGKDVELRCDPISGHTALYWYRQSLGQGLEFLIYFQGNSAPDKSGLPSDRFSAERTGGSVSTLTIQRTQQEDSAVYLCASSSTGQGPGYTFGSGTRLTVV.

This clone was found a few times. The genes are TRBV7-9 and TRBJ2-1, with TRBD1 matching over 9 bases. V trimming: 5 bases; J trimming: 7 bases; junction bases outside the gene matches: 6. CDR1 SEHNR and CDR2 FQNEAQ come from the germline V gene (reference sequence). This CDR3 spans 14 amino acids. CDR3 sequence reads: CASSHRGLGNEQFF. The DNA of the CDR3 is TGTGCCAGCAGCCACAGGGGGCTGGGGAATGAGCAGTTCTTC.